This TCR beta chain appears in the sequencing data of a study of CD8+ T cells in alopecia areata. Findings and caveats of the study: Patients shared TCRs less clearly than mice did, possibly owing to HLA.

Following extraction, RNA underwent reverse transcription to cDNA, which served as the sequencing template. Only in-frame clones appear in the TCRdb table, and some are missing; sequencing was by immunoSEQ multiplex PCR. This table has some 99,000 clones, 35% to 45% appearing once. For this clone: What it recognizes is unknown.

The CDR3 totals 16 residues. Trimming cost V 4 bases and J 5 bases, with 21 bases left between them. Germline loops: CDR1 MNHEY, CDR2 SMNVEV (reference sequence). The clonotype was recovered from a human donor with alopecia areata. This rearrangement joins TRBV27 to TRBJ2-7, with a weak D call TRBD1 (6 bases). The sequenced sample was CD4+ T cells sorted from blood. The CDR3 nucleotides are TGTGCCAGCAGTTCTCTCGCGAAGACAGGTTTGGACGAGCAGTACTTC. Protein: CASSSLAKTGLDEQYF.